This TCR beta chain was captured by sequencing in a study of T cells in Graves' hyperthyroidism and ophthalmopathy. Study summary: Pretreatment peripheral blood was obtained at initial diagnosis.

Amplification of TCR beta CDR3 regions used RNA as the template. TCR CDR3 regions were first amplified by RT-PCR with HTBI primers. MiXCR, applied by TCRdb to the multiplex PCR reads, yields one record per CDR3 protein. The table includes 90,000 to 120,000 distinct CDR3 sequences, 15% to 20% detected once. This CDR3 spans 14 amino acids. Trimming at V came to 3 bases and at J to 5 bases, leaving 6 bases not matched to a gene. Germline V gives CDR1 DFQATT, CDR2 SNEGSKA (reference sequence). Any patient presenting with uncontrolled infection, other autoimmune disease, pregnancy or lactation was left out. Isolation of PBMCs was performed on 8.5 to 10 ml fresh peripheral blood. This clonotype was counted many times. What it binds is not known. General study results and limits: In validation, the model predicted ophthalmopathy. These predictions came a median about 6.5 months before onset.

This TCR came from a woman in her 50s with Graves' hyperthyroidism. Input material: blood. The chain employs TRBV20-1 and TRBJ2-7; 11 bases are a match to TRBD1. The CDR3 here is CSARDRGQVDEQYF. CDR3 DNA: TGCAGTGCTAGGGACAGGGGGCAAGTGGACGAGCAGTACTTC.